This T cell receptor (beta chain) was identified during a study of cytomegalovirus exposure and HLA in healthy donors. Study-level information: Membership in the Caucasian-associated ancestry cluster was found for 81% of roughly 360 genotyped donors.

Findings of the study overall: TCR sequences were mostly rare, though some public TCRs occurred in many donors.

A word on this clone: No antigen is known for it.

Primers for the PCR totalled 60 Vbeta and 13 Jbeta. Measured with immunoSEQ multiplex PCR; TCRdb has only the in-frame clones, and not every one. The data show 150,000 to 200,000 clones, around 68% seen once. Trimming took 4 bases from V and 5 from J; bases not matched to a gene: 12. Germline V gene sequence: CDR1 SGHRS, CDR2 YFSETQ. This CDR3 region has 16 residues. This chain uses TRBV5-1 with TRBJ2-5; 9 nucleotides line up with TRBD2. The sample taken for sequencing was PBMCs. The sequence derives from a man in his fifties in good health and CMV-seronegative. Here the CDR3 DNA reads TGCGCCAGCAGCCCGGGGGCGCGGGGGGGATCCGAGACCCAGTACTTC. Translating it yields CASSPGARGGSETQYF.